The rows below give T cell receptor beta chains drawn from one sample of a study of shared clonotypes between healthy human individuals. Repertoires were generated with immunoSEQ multiplex PCR, while TCRdb's copy carries only in-frame clones and drops some. This sample has 800,000 to 1,200,000 clones; more than 75% occur once, and the top ten carry around 0.47%. Sequencing was carried out using memory CD4+ T cells from PBMCs. These receptors all come from a man aged 18-30 years in good health. Some clones in this sample may be carry-over from other donors' samples. The CDR3 runs from the conserved cysteine through the conserved F or W. D genes are given only for firm matches. Clone size is not always given. Where it is, it says once, few, many or a class for expanded clones.

j_call clone_size v_call d_call cdr3_nt cdr3_aa
TRBJ2-1 . TRBV7-3 TRBD2 TGTGCCAGCAGCCCCCGACTAGCGGGACAGCATGAGCAGTTCTTC CASSPRLAGQHEQFF
TRBJ2-1 . TRBV11-2 TRBD2 TGTGCCAGCAGCCAACGTGCGGGAGGGCCTTTTAATGAGCAGTTCTTC CASSQRAGGPFNEQFF
TRBJ1-3 . TRBV5-1 . TGCGCCAGCAGCTTGGGGGCAGGGAATACTGGAAACACCATATATTTT CASSLGAGNTGNTIYF
TRBJ2-3 . TRBV9 . TGTGCCAGCACCCGCCGCGACTCCCCATTCACAGATACGCAGTATTTT CASTRRDSPFTDTQYF
TRBJ2-1 . TRBV9 . TGTGCCAGCAGCGCCCGTCTGGGCGGGTACAATGAGCAGTTCTTC CASSARLGGYNEQFF
TRBJ2-7 . TRBV28 . TGTGCCAGCAGCGTCTACCAAGGGGGAACAACCTACGAGCAGTACTTC CASSVYQGGTTYEQYF
TRBJ2-1 . TRBV18 . TGTGCCAGCTCACCATTAAGGGGTGACTACAATGAGCAGTTCTTC CASSPLRGDYNEQFF
TRBJ2-5 . TRBV19 TRBD1 TGTGCCAGTAGAGACAGGGGAAAAGAGACCCAGTACTTC CASRDRGKETQYF
TRBJ1-1 few TRBV7-2 TRBD1 TGTGCCAGCAGCGCAAACAGGGGTGGTGACACTGAAGCTTTCTTT CASSANRGGDTEAFF
TRBJ1-4 . TRBV18 . TGTGCCAGCTCACCACAGGGGCTCGGAGAAAAACTGTTTTTT CASSPQGLGEKLFF
TRBJ1-4 . TRBV18 TRBD1 TGTGCCAGCTCACCAAATCAGGGACAGGGAGAAAAACTGTTTTTT CASSPNQGQGEKLFF
TRBJ2-2 many TRBV5-1 . TGCGCCAGCAGCTTGGACCCCGTTCGAGGCACCGGGGAGCTGTTTTTT CASSLDPVRGTGELFF